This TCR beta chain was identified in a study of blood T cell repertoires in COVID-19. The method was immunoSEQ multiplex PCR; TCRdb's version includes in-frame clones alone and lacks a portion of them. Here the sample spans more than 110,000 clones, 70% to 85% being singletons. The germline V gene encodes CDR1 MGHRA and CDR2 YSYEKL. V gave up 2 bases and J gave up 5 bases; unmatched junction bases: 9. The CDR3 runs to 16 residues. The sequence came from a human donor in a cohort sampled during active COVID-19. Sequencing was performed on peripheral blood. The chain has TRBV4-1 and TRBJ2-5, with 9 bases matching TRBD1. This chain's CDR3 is CASSQFRDRVRETQYF. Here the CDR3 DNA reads TGCGCCAGCAGCCAATTCCGGGACAGGGTGCGGGAGACCCAGTACTTC.